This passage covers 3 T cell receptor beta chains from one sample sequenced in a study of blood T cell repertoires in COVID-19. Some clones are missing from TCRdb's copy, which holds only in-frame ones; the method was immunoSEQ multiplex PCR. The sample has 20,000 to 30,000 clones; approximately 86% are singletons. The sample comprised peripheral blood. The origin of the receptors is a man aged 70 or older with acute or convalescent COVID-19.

The CDR3 nucleotides are TGTGCCATCAGTGAAGTTGCGTACAGGGCCTACGAGCAGTACTTC. Its protein is CAISEVAYRAYEQYF. The V call is TRBV10-3, the J call TRBJ2-7, with D possibly matching TRBD1 (6 bases). Germline assignment: CDR1 ENHRY and CDR2 SYGVKD. Trimming took off 3 bases at V and 2 bases at J, with 14 bases between the two ends. The CDR3 loop spans 15 amino acids.

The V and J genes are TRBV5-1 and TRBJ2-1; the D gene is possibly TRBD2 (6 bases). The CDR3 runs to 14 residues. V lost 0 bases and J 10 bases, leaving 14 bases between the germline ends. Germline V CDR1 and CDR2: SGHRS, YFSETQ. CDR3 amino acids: CASSLVEGGLEQFF. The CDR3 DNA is TGCGCCAGCAGCTTGGTGGAGGGTGGGCTGGAGCAGTTCTTC.

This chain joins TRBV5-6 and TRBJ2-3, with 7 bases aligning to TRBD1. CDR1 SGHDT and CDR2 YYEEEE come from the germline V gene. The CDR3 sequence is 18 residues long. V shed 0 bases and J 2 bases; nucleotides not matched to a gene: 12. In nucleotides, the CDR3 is TGTGCCAGCAGCTTGGGGACAGGCTTCGGATCTTACACAGATACGCAGTATTTT. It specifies CASSLGTGFGSYTDTQYF.